This T cell receptor (beta chain) was identified in a study of cytomegalovirus exposure and HLA in healthy donors. General study findings and limits: Among the CMV-associated chains, a few were confirmed in vitro as specific for CMV antigens. Within an earlier analysis, most TCR beta V segments proved productive either about 90% or about 30% of the time. Analyses of presence/absence relied on an assumption of roughly uniform sequencing depth across donors.

V was cut by 1 base and J by 0 bases, with 9 bases left in between. Germline V gives CDR1 MGHRA, CDR2 YSYEKL. The CDR3 length is 16 residues. Concerning this clone: Its antigen is unknown.

With 60 Vbeta and 13 Jbeta primers, the PCR was carried out. TCRdb's table, derived via immunoSEQ multiplex PCR, lists solely in-frame clones and lacks some. The sample has around 140,000 clones; approximately 70% are singletons. The origin of this receptor is an older woman in good health and CMV-seronegative. The J gene is TRBJ2-2, the V gene TRBV4-1; the D gene is possibly TRBD1 (5 bases). Material: PBMCs. Written as DNA, the CDR3 is TGCGCCAGCAGCCAAGTTGCGACAGCGAACACCGGGGAGCTGTTTTTT. It specifies CASSQVATANTGELFF.